The entry that follows covers one T cell receptor beta chain sequence. The data were taken from a study of cytomegalovirus exposure and HLA in healthy donors. The PCR had 60 Vbeta and 13 Jbeta primers. Assay: immunoSEQ multiplex PCR; the TCRdb copy retains only in-frame clones and omits some. The top ten clones hold around 5% of a sample with more than 90,000 clones, 65% to 75% of them seen once. The specimen sequenced was PBMCs. This sequence originates from a man younger than 40 in good health and CMV-seropositive.

CDR3 DNA sequence: TGTGCCAGCAGCCCAAGCGGGGGGGCCCGGGAGACCCAGTACTTC. Its protein is CASSPSGGARETQYF. The chain combines TRBV5-4 with TRBJ2-5; 10 bases line up with TRBD2. V lost 4 bases and J lost 5; bases outside the gene matches: 8. The CDR3 loop spans 15 amino acids. From germline, CDR1 is SGHNT and CDR2 YYREEE (reference sequence).